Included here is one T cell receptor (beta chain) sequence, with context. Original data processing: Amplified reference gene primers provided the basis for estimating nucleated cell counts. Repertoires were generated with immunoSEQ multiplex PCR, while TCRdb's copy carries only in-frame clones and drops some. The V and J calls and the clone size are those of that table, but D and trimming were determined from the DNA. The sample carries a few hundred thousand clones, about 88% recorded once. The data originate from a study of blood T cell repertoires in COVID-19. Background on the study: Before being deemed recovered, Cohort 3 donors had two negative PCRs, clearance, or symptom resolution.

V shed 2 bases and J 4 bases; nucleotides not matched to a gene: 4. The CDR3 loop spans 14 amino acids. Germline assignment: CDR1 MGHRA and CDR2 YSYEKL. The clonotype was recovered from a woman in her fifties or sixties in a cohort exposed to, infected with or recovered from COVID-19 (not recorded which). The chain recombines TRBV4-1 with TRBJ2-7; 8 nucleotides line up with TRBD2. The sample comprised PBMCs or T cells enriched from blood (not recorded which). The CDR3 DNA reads TGCGCCAGCAGCCAACAGACGGGAGGGTACGAGCAGTACTTC. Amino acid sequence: CASSQQTGGYEQYF.